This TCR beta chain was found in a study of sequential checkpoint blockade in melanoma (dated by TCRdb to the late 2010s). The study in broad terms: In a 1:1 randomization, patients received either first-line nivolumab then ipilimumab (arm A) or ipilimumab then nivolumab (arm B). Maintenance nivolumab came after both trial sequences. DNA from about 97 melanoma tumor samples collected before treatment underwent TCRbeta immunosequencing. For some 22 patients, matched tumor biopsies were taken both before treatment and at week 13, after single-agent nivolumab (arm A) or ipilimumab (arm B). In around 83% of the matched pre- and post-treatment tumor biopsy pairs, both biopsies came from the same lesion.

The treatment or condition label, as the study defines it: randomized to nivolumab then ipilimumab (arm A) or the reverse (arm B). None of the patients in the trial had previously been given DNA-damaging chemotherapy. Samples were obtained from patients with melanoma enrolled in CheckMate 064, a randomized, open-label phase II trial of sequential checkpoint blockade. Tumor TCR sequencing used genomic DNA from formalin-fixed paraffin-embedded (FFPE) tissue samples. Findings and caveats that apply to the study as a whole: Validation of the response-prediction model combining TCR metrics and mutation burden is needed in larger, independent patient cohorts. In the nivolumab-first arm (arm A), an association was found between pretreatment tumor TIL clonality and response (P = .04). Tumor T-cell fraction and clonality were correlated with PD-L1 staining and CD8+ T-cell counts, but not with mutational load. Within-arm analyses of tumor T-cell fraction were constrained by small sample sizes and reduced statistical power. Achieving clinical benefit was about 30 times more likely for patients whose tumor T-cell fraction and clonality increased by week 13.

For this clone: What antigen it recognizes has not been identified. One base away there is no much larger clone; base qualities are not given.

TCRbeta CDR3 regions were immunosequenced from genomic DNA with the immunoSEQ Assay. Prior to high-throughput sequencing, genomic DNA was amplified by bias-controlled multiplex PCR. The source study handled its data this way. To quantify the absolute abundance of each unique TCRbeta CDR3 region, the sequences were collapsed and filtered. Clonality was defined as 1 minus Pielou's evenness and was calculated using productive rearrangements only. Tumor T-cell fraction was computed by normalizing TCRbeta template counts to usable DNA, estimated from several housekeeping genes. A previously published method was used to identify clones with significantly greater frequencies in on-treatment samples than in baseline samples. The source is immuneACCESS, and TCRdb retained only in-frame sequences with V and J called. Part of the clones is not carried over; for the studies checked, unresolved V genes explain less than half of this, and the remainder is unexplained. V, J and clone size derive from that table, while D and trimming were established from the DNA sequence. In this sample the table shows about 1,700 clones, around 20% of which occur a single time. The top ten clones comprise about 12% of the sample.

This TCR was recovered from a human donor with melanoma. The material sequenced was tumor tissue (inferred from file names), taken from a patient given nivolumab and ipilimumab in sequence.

For the CDR3, the sequence is CASSRTDQETQYF. The nucleotide sequence is given as TGTGCCAGCTCCCGGACGGACCAAGAGACCCAGTACTTC. In this chain, TRBV18 is recombined with TRBJ2-5; confidence is insufficient to name the D gene. From cysteine to phenylalanine, the CDR3 is 13 amino acids long. Solely the CDR3 DNA is kept, with 39 bases framed from the first base. V drops 6 bases and J drops 0 bases, leaving 8 bases in between. According to the germline V gene, CDR1 reads KGHSH and CDR2 reads LQKENI.